The sequence of this T cell receptor beta chain was determined in a study of shared clonotypes between healthy human individuals. Worth noting for this clone: Other DNA sequences of this sample code for an identical CDR3.

Sequencing was performed with immunoSEQ multiplex PCR; in TCRdb, only in-frame clones are kept and a portion is missing. Counted here are fewer than 850,000 clones, about nine tenths occurring once; the ten biggest clones make up 34%. CDR1 is MNHEY, CDR2 SMNVEV, per germline (reference sequence). This CDR3 is 12 amino acids long. V dropped 1 base and J dropped 8 bases, with 8 bases sitting between them. The chain is built from TRBV27 and TRBJ1-1; no definite D call. Sequencing used memory CD8+ T cells from PBMCs. As for subset: CD45RO+ cells pooled with CCR7-negative TemRA cells. The receptor's source is a man between 18 and 29 years old in good health. Some clones in this sample may be carry-over from other donors' samples. DNA of the CDR3: TGTGCCAGCAGTTTATTAGGCGGAGAAGCTTTCTTT. It translates to CASSLLGGEAFF.